The 18 T cell receptor beta chains below come from one sample, sequenced in a study of radiotherapy plus CTLA-4 blockade in lung cancer. Method: immunoSEQ multiplex PCR; TCRdb's copy keeps in-frame clones and lacks some. The sample holds about 45,000 clones, 73% seen once. The input for sequencing was peripheral blood, taken from a patient treated with radiotherapy plus ipilimumab. Source of these receptors: a human donor with non-small cell lung cancer who had a complete response to radiotherapy plus ipilimumab.

The rearrangement uses TRBV6-5 and TRBJ2-6; D might be TRBD2 (5 bases). The germline V and J ends were trimmed by 2 bases and 3 bases, with 11 bases remaining between them. Germline V lookup: CDR1 MNHEY, CDR2 SVGAGI. The CDR3 contains 16 residues. The CDR3 DNA reads TGTGCCAGCAGTTACGAGGGAACGGGTGGGGCCAACGTCCTGACTTTC. It encodes CASSYEGTGGANVLTF.

This chain connects TRBV19 to TRBJ1-1, with D perhaps matching TRBD1 (6 bases). This CDR3 is built from 17 residues. V shed 5 bases and J shed 4 bases, with 23 bases lying between them. From germline, CDR1 is LNHDA and CDR2 SQIVND (reference sequence). The CDR3 loop is CASSPASGGRRVTEAFF. Written as DNA, the CDR3 is TGTGCCAGTAGTCCCGCCTCTGGGGGCAGAAGGGTCACTGAAGCTTTCTTT. Full variable domain (outside the CDR3, taken from reference TRBV19 and TRBJ1-1): DGGITQSPKYLFRKEGQNVTLSCEQNLNHDAMYWYRQDPGQGLRLIYYSQIVNDFQKGDIAEGYSVSREKKESFPLTVTSAQKNPTAFYLCASSPASGGRRVTEAFFGQGTRLTVV.

The V gene is TRBV2, the J gene TRBJ2-3; TRBD1 matches at 8 bases. Losses at the gene ends were 6 bases for V and 10 bases for J; bases not matched to a gene: 6. Looked up from germline, CDR1 is SNHLY and CDR2 is FYNNEI. The CDR3 has 12 residues. This CDR3 is CASRQDRVPQYF. Here the CDR3 DNA reads TGTGCCAGCAGGCAGGACAGGGTTCCGCAGTATTTT.

The genes are TRBV9 and TRBJ2-3, with D hard to call. Germline assignment: CDR1 SGDLS and CDR2 YYNGEE. The V gene lost 3 bases and the J gene lost 0 bases, with 8 bases spanning the gap. The CDR3 is 14 residues long. The CDR3 loop is CASSDYVSTDTQYF. The CDR3 region has the DNA TGTGCCAGCAGCGACTACGTAAGCACAGATACGCAGTATTTT.

The gene calls are TRBV5-1 and TRBJ2-3, with 13 bases lining up with TRBD2. CDR1 SGHRS and CDR2 YFSETQ come from the germline V gene. V lost 4 bases, J lost 0 bases, and 11 bases stayed unmatched. This CDR3 spans 19 amino acids. The CDR3 region has the DNA TGCGCCAGCAGCGCCAGAGGGACTAGCGGGATTTCTAGCACAGATACGCAGTATTTT. As protein: CASSARGTSGISSTDTQYF.

This clone was detected only a few times. The chain uses TRBV5-5 and TRBJ1-2; D possibly corresponds to TRBD1 (5 bases). Trimming took 2 bases from V and 2 from J, leaving 16 bases between them. CDR3 length equals 16 residues. Germline V gene sequence: CDR1 SGHKS, CDR2 YYEKEE (reference sequence). CDR3: CASSFGRGTGNYGYTF. The CDR3 DNA reads as TGTGCCAGCAGCTTTGGCCGTGGTACAGGAAACTATGGCTACACCTTC. The complete variable domain, with remaining parts taken from reference TRBV5-5 and TRBJ1-2, reads DAGVTQSPTHLIKTRGQQVTLRCSPISGHKSVSWYQQVLGQGPQFIFQYYEKEERGRGNFPDRFSARQFPNYSSELNVNALLLGDSALYLCASSFGRGTGNYGYTFGSGTRLTVV.

This clone appeared once. The chain joins TRBV27 to TRBJ1-6, with 9 bases that match TRBD1. V dropped 2 bases and J dropped 9; count of bases not matched to a gene: 8. The CDR3 covers 16 residues. Germline lookup yields CDR1 MNHEY and CDR2 SMNVEV (reference sequence). The CDR3 spells CASSLRVGQGFSPLHF. CDR3 nucleotides: TGTGCCAGCAGTTTACGGGTGGGACAGGGTTTTTCACCCCTCCACTTT.

The gene calls are TRBV2 and TRBJ1-2; 8 positions match TRBD1. This CDR3 comprises 15 residues. Germline CDR1 SNHLY, CDR2 FYNNEI. Trimming cost V 2 bases and J 4 bases; bases outside gene matches: 6. This CDR3 is CASSEQGAIIYGYTF. In DNA, the CDR3 is TGTGCCAGCAGTGAACAGGGGGCGATTATCTATGGCTACACCTTC.

V usage is TRBV2 and J usage is TRBJ1-5, with D possibly TRBD1 on 6 matching bases. Between the trimmed V and J ends, which lost 7 bases and 1 base, there was a span of 14 bases. The germline CDR1 and CDR2 sequences are SNHLY and FYNNEI. This CDR3 has 15 amino acids. CDR3 protein: CASTVRGSSNQPQHF. CDR3 in DNA: TGTGCCAGCACCGTCAGGGGCAGCAGCAATCAGCCCCAGCATTTT.

The genes are TRBV23-1 and TRBJ1-5, with no clear D. TRBV23-1 is identified as an open reading frame with a role that is uncertain. Trimming took 0 bases from V and 4 from J, leaving 10 bases between them. This CDR3 region has 15 residues. CDR3 sequence reads: CASSQSSAGNQPQHF. The CDR3 nucleotides are TGCGCCAGCAGTCAATCGAGCGCGGGGAATCAGCCCCAGCATTTT.

The V gene is TRBV10-1, the J gene TRBJ2-1, with 12 bases matching TRBD1. This CDR3 region has 17 residues. Germline CDR1 is WNHNN and CDR2 is SYGVQD (reference sequence). V gave up 6 bases and J gave up 4 bases; unmatched junction bases: 10. CDR3 loop: CASSSGQGATGYNEQFF. The CDR3 DNA sequence: TGCGCCAGCAGCTCGGGACAGGGGGCGACAGGGTACAATGAGCAGTTCTTC.

The V call is TRBV13, the J call TRBJ2-7; weak D call: TRBD1 (5 bases). The CDR3 is 14 amino acids. Germline-derived CDR1 and CDR2 are PRHDT and FYEKMQ (reference sequence). Trimming removed 8 bases from V and 3 bases from J, with 17 bases in between. In DNA, the CDR3 is TGTGCCAGCTCAAAGGGGATTGCTCTCTACGAGCAGTACTTC. It translates to CASSKGIALYEQYF. The variable domain in full, with the rest retrieved from reference TRBV13 and TRBJ2-7, is AAGVIQSPRHLIKEKRETATLKCYPIPRHDTVYWYQQGPGQDPQFLISFYEKMQSDKGSIPDRFSAQQFSDYHSELNMSSLELGDSALYFCASSKGIALYEQYFGPGTRLTVT.

By share, this clone counts as medium-sized. V is TRBV19 and J is TRBJ1-3, with a possible D match to TRBD1 (6 bases). The CDR3 has 15 amino acids. V lost 3 bases and J lost 0, with 9 bases in between. Looked up from germline, CDR1 is LNHDA and CDR2 is SQIVND (reference sequence). CDR3 nucleotides: TGTGCCAGTAGTATCGGGACATTCTCTGGAAACACCATATATTTT. Protein sequence: CASSIGTFSGNTIYF.

This clone was observed once. The chain couples TRBV4-1 to TRBJ2-7, with TRBD1 matching 9 bases. Germline loops: CDR1 MGHRA, CDR2 YSYEKL. This CDR3 is 18 amino acids long. V lost 4 bases to trimming and J lost 1 base; unmatched junction nucleotides: 14. The DNA of the CDR3 is TGCGCCAGCAGCCCACCCACGGGGAGGACAGGGGTTTCCTACGAGCAGTACTTC. Amino acid sequence: CASSPPTGRTGVSYEQYF.

The chain couples TRBV4-1 to TRBJ2-1; D ambiguous. Per the germline V gene, CDR1 is MGHRA and CDR2 is YSYEKL. V lost 4 bases and J lost 0, with 7 bases in between. CDR3 length: 14 residues. The CDR3 nucleotides are TGCGCCAGCAGCCCGATGAGCTCCTACAATGAGCAGTTCTTC. Protein sequence: CASSPMSSYNEQFF.

This chain joins TRBV19 and TRBJ1-1; 10 bases agree with TRBD1. The CDR3 length is 17 residues. Losses at the gene ends were 3 bases for V and 6 bases for J; bases not matched to a gene: 13. Germline lookup yields CDR1 LNHDA and CDR2 SQIVND (reference sequence). The CDR3 spells CASSMGTGASRTAEAFF. As DNA, the CDR3 is TGTGCCAGTAGTATGGGGACAGGGGCGAGCCGAACCGCTGAAGCTTTCTTT. Variable domain in full (rest from reference TRBV19 and TRBJ1-1): DGGITQSPKYLFRKEGQNVTLSCEQNLNHDAMYWYRQDPGQGLRLIYYSQIVNDFQKGDIAEGYSVSREKKESFPLTVTSAQKNPTAFYLCASSMGTGASRTAEAFFGQGTRLTVV.

The gene calls are TRBV30 and TRBJ1-1; no clear D gene. The germline V gene encodes CDR1 GTSNPN and CDR2 SVGIG (reference sequence). Trimming shortened V by 8 bases and J by 4 bases, and 29 bases separated the two germline ends. This CDR3 spans 17 amino acids. The CDR3 region is CARKPLSRRAFSTEAFF. Here the CDR3 DNA reads TGTGCCAGAAAACCTCTCTCGAGGAGAGCATTTAGCACTGAAGCTTTCTTT.

The chain recombines TRBV6-1 with TRBJ2-3; 11 nucleotides agree with TRBD2. Germline V lookup: CDR1 MNHNS, CDR2 SASEGT. The CDR3 extends over 15 amino acids. The V and J ends lost 7 bases and 0 bases, in that order; junction bases with no gene match: 3. The chain's CDR3 is CASMRLAGSTDTQYF. In nucleotides, the CDR3 is TGTGCCAGCATGCGACTAGCGGGAAGCACAGATACGCAGTATTTT.